Shown below are 14 T cell receptor beta chains from a single sample sequenced in a study of post-analysis software for immune sequencing data. Study-wide results and caveats: Controls had lower frequencies than patients of about 5 TRBV segments, which included TRBV5-6, TRBV5-1 and TRBV20-1.

Built from TCR beta cDNA, the libraries had unique molecular identifiers in them. Using its own MiXCR run on the PCR reads, TCRdb lists one record per CDR3 protein. The sample carries fewer than 700,000 distinct CDR3 sequences, around 47% recorded once. These receptors are not linked to any known antigen. The source material was blood. The receptors were gathered from a girl between 10 and 17 years old with multiple sclerosis.

This clonotype has more than one count but fewer than ten. The gene calls are TRBV12-3 or TRBV12-4 and TRBJ2-7; tentative D call: TRBD2 (5 bases). The CDR3 loop spans 15 amino acids. V was cut by 5 bases and J by 2 bases, with 16 bases left in between. The CDR3 DNA reads as TGTGCCAGCAGTAGACGCGGGTCCCCAACCTACGAGCAGTACTTC. Its protein is CASSRRGSPTYEQYF.

This clonotype was seen more than once but under ten times. The chain links TRBV7-3 to TRBJ2-1, with TRBD2 matching over 9 bases. The CDR3 spans 15 residues. With 5 bases clipped from V and 4 bases from J, the junction kept 6 bases outside the gene matches. Looked up from germline, CDR1 is SGHTA and CDR2 is FQGTGA. CDR3 amino acids: CASSQRLAAYNEQFF. Here the CDR3 DNA reads TGTGCCAGCAGCCAGAGACTAGCGGCTTACAATGAGCAGTTCTTC.

The CDR3 nucleotides read TGCAGCGTTGAAACACATAACTATGGCTACACCTTC. Residues: CSVETHNYGYTF. This chain joins TRBV29-1 and TRBJ1-2, with D unclear. Germline V gene sequence: CDR1 SQVTM, CDR2 ANQGSEA. This CDR3 contains 12 residues. Trimming took off 2 bases at V and 1 base at J, with 5 bases between the two ends. The whole variable domain, remainder taken from reference TRBV29-1 and TRBJ1-2, is SAVISQKPSRDICQRGTSLTIQCQVDSQVTMMFWYRQQPGQSLTLIATANQGSEATYESGFVIDKFPISRPNLTFSTLTVSNMSPEDSSIYLCSVETHNYGYTFGSGTRLTVV.

This rearrangement joins TRBV6-5 to TRBJ2-3; D might be TRBD2 (6 bases). The V gene lost 2 bases and the J gene lost 0 bases, with 15 bases spanning the gap. The CDR3 length is 17 residues. Germline loops: CDR1 MNHEY, CDR2 SVGAGI. CDR3 DNA: TGTGCCAGCAGTTACCTCACTAGCACAACTAGCACAGATACGCAGTATTTT. The encoded protein is CASSYLTSTTSTDTQYF.

This clonotype was seen a few times. This CDR3 reads CASSSQGQRGYEQYF. Written as DNA, the CDR3 is TGTGCCAGCAGTTCCCAGGGACAGAGGGGGTACGAGCAGTACTTC. V and J are TRBV6-5 and TRBJ2-7, with 7 nucleotides matching TRBD1. The germline gives CDR1 MNHEY, CDR2 SVGAGI. The V segment lost 4 bases and the J segment 4 bases; nucleotides outside the gene matches: 10. The CDR3 has 15 residues.

The chain has TRBV4-2 and TRBJ2-2; perhaps TRBD1 as D (5 bases). Trimming stripped 0 bases from V and 4 bases from J, with 12 bases between. This CDR3 is 16 amino acids long. Germline V lookup: CDR1 LGHNA, CDR2 YNFKEQ. This CDR3 reads CASSQDSAGRTGELFF. CDR3 in DNA: TGTGCCAGCAGCCAAGATTCGGCAGGGCGCACCGGGGAGCTGTTTTTT.

The J gene is TRBJ1-2, the V gene TRBV5-1; D ambiguous. V dropped 4 bases and J dropped 2 bases, with 9 bases sitting between them. The CDR3 is 13 amino acids. CDR1 is SGHRS, CDR2 YFSETQ, per germline. The CDR3 protein is CASSIEGNYGYTF. The DNA for the CDR3 is TGCGCCAGCAGCATCGAAGGGAACTATGGCTACACCTTC. Full variable domain (missing parts from reference TRBV5-1 and TRBJ1-2): KAGVTQTPRYLIKTRGQQVTLSCSPISGHRSVSWYQQTPGQGLQFLFEYFSETQRNKGNFPGRFSGRQFSNSRSEMNVSTLELGDSALYLCASSIEGNYGYTFGSGTRLTVV.

The V and J genes are TRBV12-3 or TRBV12-4 and TRBJ1-4; possibly TRBD1 for D (6 bases). V lost 5 bases, J lost 7 bases, and 17 bases lay in between. This CDR3 region has 15 residues. DNA of the CDR3: TGTGCCAGCAGTCCCTACCAGGGGTCGGGTGAAAAACTGTTTTTT. It is translated as CASSPYQGSGEKLFF.

This clonotype was found a few times. The J gene is TRBJ2-1, the V gene TRBV10-3, with 8 bases fitting TRBD2. CDR1 is ENHRY, CDR2 SYGVKD, per germline. The CDR3 spans 15 residues. V was pared by 5 bases and J by 5 bases, with 8 bases of the junction left unmatched. CDR3 residues: CAISPSGTSHNEQFF. CDR3 nucleotide sequence: TGTGCCATCAGTCCCTCCGGGACTAGTCACAATGAGCAGTTCTTC.

The chain recombines TRBV7-9 with TRBJ2-7; possibly TRBD1 for D (6 bases). Germline lookup yields CDR1 SEHNR and CDR2 FQNEAQ (reference sequence). The CDR3 sequence is 15 residues long. Trimming stripped 5 bases from V and 2 bases from J, with 16 bases between. This CDR3 reads CASSPGQPRAYEQYF. DNA for the CDR3: TGTGCCAGCAGCCCCGGACAGCCCAGAGCCTACGAGCAGTACTTC.

The chain recombines TRBV2 with TRBJ2-3, with D possibly matching TRBD1 (6 bases). The V gene's germline CDR1 is SNHLY and CDR2 FYNNEI. V gave up 6 bases and J gave up 5 bases, with 12 bases separating them. This CDR3 is 13 amino acids long. The CDR3 bases are TGTGCCAGCAGGGCATCGACAGGAGATACGCAGTATTTT. Protein product: CASRASTGDTQYF. Complete variable domain (other parts from reference TRBV2 and TRBJ2-3): EPEVTQTPSHQVTQMGQEVILRCVPISNHLYFYWYRQILGQKVEFLVSFYNNEISEKSEIFDDQFSVERPDGSNFTLKIRSTKLEDSAMYFCASRASTGDTQYFGPGTRLTVL.

In this sample, this clonotype turned up a few times. The chain recombines TRBV7-9 with TRBJ2-4, with 8 bases identical to TRBD2. The DNA end favors TRBJ2-7, so the J call may be wrong. The CDR3 totals 16 residues. Germline CDR1 reads SEHNR; CDR2 reads FQNEAQ (reference sequence). The CDR3 is CASNKPLAGGPYEQYF. CDR3 bases: TGTGCCAGCAACAAACCCCTGGCGGGAGGACCCTACGAGCAGTACTTC.

In the case of this clonotype: At one end, the junction sequence differs from germline, possibly due to a read error. The chain carries TRBV2 and TRBJ2-5; tentatively, D is TRBD1 (6 bases). The last part of the DNA fits TRBJ2-7 better; the J call may be wrong. The CDR3 length is 14 residues. Per the germline V gene, CDR1 is SNHLY and CDR2 is FYNNEI. The chain's CDR3 is CASREGAGAHEQYF. For the CDR3, the DNA is TGTGCCAGCAGGGAAGGGGCAGGGGCCCACGAGCAGTACTTC.

The rearrangement joins TRBV28 to TRBJ1-5; D not certain. This CDR3 has 14 amino acids. Between the trimmed V and J ends, which lost 3 bases and 3 bases, there was a span of 9 bases. Germline-derived CDR1 and CDR2 are MDHEN and SYDVKM. The CDR3 DNA is TGTGCCAGCAGTTTGTACAGTCTCAATCAGCCCCAGCATTTT. Residues: CASSLYSLNQPQHF.